This TCR beta chain was sequenced for a study of blood T cell repertoires in COVID-19. Across the whole study: Sites in the United States, Italy and Spain provided acute and convalescent COVID-19 samples.

In the study's own analysis: Amplifying reference gene primers gave estimates of nucleated cell counts. TCRdb's table, derived via immunoSEQ multiplex PCR, lists solely in-frame clones and lacks some. The DNA gave D and trimming, while V, J and clone size come from that table. Of 250,000 to 350,000 clones in the sample, over 70% were seen once. This clone was detected only once. The CDR3 sequence is 16 residues long. V lost 5 bases, J lost 0 bases, and 7 bases stayed unmatched. The V gene's germline CDR1 is SGHVS and CDR2 FQNEAQ. This clonotype was obtained from a woman aged 45-60 years with acute or convalescent COVID-19. Sequenced: peripheral blood. This chain uses TRBV7-8 with TRBJ1-3, with 7 bases matching TRBD1. The CDR3 sequence is CASSGGGTDSGNTIYF. CDR3 in DNA: TGTGCCAGCAGCGGTGGTGGGACAGACTCTGGAAACACCATATATTTT.